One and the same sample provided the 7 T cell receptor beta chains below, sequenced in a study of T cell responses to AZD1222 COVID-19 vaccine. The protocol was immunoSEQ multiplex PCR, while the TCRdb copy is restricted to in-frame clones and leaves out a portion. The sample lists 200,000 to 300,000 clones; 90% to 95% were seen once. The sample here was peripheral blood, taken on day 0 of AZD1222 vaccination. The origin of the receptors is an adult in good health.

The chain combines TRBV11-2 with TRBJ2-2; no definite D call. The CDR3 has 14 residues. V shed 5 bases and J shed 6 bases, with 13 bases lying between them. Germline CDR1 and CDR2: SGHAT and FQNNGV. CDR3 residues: CASSIQRDSGELFF. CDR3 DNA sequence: TGTGCCAGCAGCATACAAAGGGATTCCGGGGAGCTGTTTTTT.

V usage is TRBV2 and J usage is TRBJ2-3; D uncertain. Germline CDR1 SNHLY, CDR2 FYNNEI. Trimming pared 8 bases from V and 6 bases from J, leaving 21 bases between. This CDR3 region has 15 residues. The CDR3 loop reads CASRRTRAGGDTQYF. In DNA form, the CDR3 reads TGTGCCAGCCGCCGAACCCGGGCCGGTGGGGATACGCAGTATTTT.

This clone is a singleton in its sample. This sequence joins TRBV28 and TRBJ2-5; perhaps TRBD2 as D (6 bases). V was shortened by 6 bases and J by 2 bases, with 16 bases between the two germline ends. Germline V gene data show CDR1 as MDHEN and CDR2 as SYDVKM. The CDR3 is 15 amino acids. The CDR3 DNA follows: TGTGCCAGCAGCCGGGGGATCGGGCCTCAAGAGACCCAGTACTTC. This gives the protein CASSRGIGPQETQYF.

The CDR3 loop reads CASSQGLGGDTQYF. CDR3 DNA sequence: TGTGCCAGCAGCCAGGGGCTAGGGGGAGATACGCAGTATTTT. V is TRBV3-1 (or the pseudogene TRBV3-2) and J is TRBJ2-3; a weak D match, TRBD1 (6 bases). The CDR3 covers 14 residues. V shed 3 bases and J shed 5 bases, with 12 bases lying between them. CDR1 is LGHDT, CDR2 YNNKEL, per germline (reference sequence).

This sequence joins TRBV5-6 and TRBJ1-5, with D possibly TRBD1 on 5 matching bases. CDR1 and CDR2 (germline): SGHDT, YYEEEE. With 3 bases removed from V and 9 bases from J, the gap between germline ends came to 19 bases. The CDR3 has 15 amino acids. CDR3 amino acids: CASSSGDEESWPQHF. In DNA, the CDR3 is TGTGCCAGCAGCTCCGGGGACGAGGAATCATGGCCCCAGCATTTT.

The CDR3 reads CASRQGASGGWREQFF. CDR3 DNA sequence: TGTGCCAGCAGGCAAGGGGCTAGCGGGGGGTGGAGGGAGCAGTTCTTC. This chain joins TRBV2 and TRBJ2-1; 11 bases agree with TRBD2. CDR1 SNHLY and CDR2 FYNNEI come from the germline V gene. The CDR3 is 16 amino acids. Trimming at V came to 6 bases and at J to 10 bases, leaving 14 bases not matched to a gene.

CDR3 coding DNA: TGTGCCAGCAGCTTGGGACTAGCTTCCAGCTCCTACGAGCAGTACTTC. Translated, it gives CASSLGLASSSYEQYF. The J gene is TRBJ2-7, the V gene TRBV5-4, with 7 nucleotides matching TRBD2. Trimming at V came to 0 bases and at J to 0 bases, leaving 6 bases not matched to a gene. The CDR3 sequence is 16 residues long. Germline V lookup: CDR1 SGHNT, CDR2 YYREEE (reference sequence).